Presented here are 11 T cell receptor beta chains from one specimen sequenced in a study of radiotherapy plus CTLA-4 blockade in lung cancer. Assay: immunoSEQ multiplex PCR; the TCRdb copy retains only in-frame clones and omits some. The sample has 70,000 to 90,000 clones, 78% seen once. Specimen: peripheral blood, collected from a patient treated with radiotherapy plus ipilimumab. These receptors originate from a human donor with non-small cell lung cancer who had a complete response to radiotherapy plus ipilimumab.

The chain is built from TRBV28 and TRBJ1-1, with unresolved D. The ends were cut back, 3 bases at V and 8 bases at J, with 10 bases in the middle. The germline gives CDR1 MDHEN, CDR2 SYDVKM. The CDR3 contains 12 residues. CDR3 protein: CASSFQRTEAFF. In DNA, the CDR3 is TGTGCCAGCAGTTTCCAGAGGACCGAAGCTTTCTTT.

V and J are TRBV5-5 and TRBJ2-5; 7 nucleotides line up with TRBD1. The CDR3 consists of 14 residues. In germline, CDR1 is SGHKS, CDR2 YYEKEE (reference sequence). With 4 bases clipped from V and 5 bases from J, the junction kept 8 bases outside the gene matches. This CDR3 is CASSLDRWGETQYF. DNA of the CDR3: TGTGCCAGCAGCCTGGACAGGTGGGGCGAGACCCAGTACTTC.

This clone was observed a few times. Mismatch with germline at one junction end may stem from a read error. The chain employs TRBV5-1 and TRBJ1-2, with D tentatively TRBD1 (6 bases). Germline loops: CDR1 SGHRS, CDR2 YFSETQ. CDR3 length: 12 amino acids. The CDR3 DNA sequence: TGCGCCAGCAGCTGGCCGGGTGGGGACAAAAGCTTC. This codes for CASSWPGGDKSF. The full variable domain, in which reference TRBV5-1 and TRBJ1-2 provide the parts outside the CDR3, is KAGVTQTPRYLIKTRGQQVTLSCSPISGHRSVSWYQQTPGQGLQFLFEYFSETQRNKGNFPGRFSGRQFSNSRSEMNVSTLELGDSALYLCASSWPGGDKSFGSGTRLTVV.

The chain recombines TRBV6-5 with TRBJ2-3; possible D gene TRBD1, 5 bases. The CDR3 covers 11 residues. V lost 8 bases, J lost 11 bases, and 14 bases lay in between. CDR1 and CDR2 from the germline V gene are MNHEY and SVGAGI. The CDR3 loop is CASLRGGRQYF. CDR3 DNA: TGTGCCAGCCTTAGGGGCGGTAGGCAGTATTTT.

The chain links TRBV18 to TRBJ2-3; TRBD2 matches at 9 bases. The CDR3 is 19 residues long. The germline CDR1 and CDR2 sequences are KGHSH and LQKENI. With 3 bases clipped from V and 0 bases from J, the junction kept 13 bases outside the gene matches. The CDR3 loop reads CASSPFSAGGTASTDTQYF. The CDR3 region has the DNA TGTGCCAGCTCACCCTTTTCAGCGGGAGGAACCGCTAGCACAGATACGCAGTATTTT.

The rearrangement uses TRBV11-2 and TRBJ2-7; perhaps TRBD1 as D (6 bases). Germline CDR1 and CDR2: SGHAT and FQNNGV. This CDR3 has 14 amino acids. With 1 base removed from V and 3 bases from J, the gap between germline ends came to 10 bases. The CDR3 sequence is CASSLVQGIYEQYF. The DNA of the CDR3 is TGTGCCAGCAGCTTAGTGCAGGGGATCTACGAGCAGTACTTC.

This chain uses TRBV27 with TRBJ2-3; a possible D gene is TRBD2 (5 bases). V was trimmed by 2 bases and J by 9 bases, leaving 15 bases between them. Germline V gene sequence: CDR1 MNHEY, CDR2 SMNVEV (reference sequence). CDR3 size: 14 residues. CDR3 sequence (DNA): TGTGCCAGCAGTTTAGACGGGAACCTTCCCACGCAGTATTTT. As protein: CASSLDGNLPTQYF.

This clone was counted between two and nine times. The chain uses TRBV27 and TRBJ2-1; tentatively, D is TRBD2 (5 bases). CDR1 is MNHEY and CDR2 is SMNVEV in the germline V gene (reference sequence). Trimming took 7 bases from V and 0 from J, leaving 13 bases between them. The CDR3 is 15 amino acids. The CDR3 sequence is CASNERGLSYNEQFF. The CDR3 region has the DNA TGTGCCAGCAATGAAAGAGGACTCTCCTACAATGAGCAGTTCTTC.

The V gene is TRBV7-2, the J gene TRBJ1-2, with 7 nucleotides matching TRBD1. This CDR3 contains 16 residues. Trimming cost V 5 bases and J 0 bases; bases outside gene matches: 9. The germline V gene encodes CDR1 SGHTA and CDR2 FQGNSA. As DNA, the CDR3 is TGTGCCAGCAGCCCGGGACAGAGAACAGCTAACTATGGCTACACCTTC. It translates to CASSPGQRTANYGYTF.

The gene calls are TRBV4-1 and TRBJ1-3; D gene ambiguous. The CDR3 length is 15 residues. Germline CDR1 reads MGHRA; CDR2 reads YSYEKL. The V gene lost 0 bases and the J gene lost 1 base, with 7 bases spanning the gap. CDR3 in amino acids: CASSQDAGSGNTIYF. In DNA, the CDR3 is TGCGCCAGCAGCCAAGACGCCGGTTCTGGAAACACCATATATTTT.

As for this clone: The germline gene is not matched at one end of the junction; a read error may be the cause. The genes are TRBV7-8 and TRBJ2-1, with 16 bases matching TRBD2. The CDR3 runs 16 residues. Germline V gene sequence: CDR1 SGHVS, CDR2 FQNEAQ. The CDR3 DNA reads as TGTGCCGGCAGCCCGGGACTAGCGGGAGGGGACAATGAGCAGTTCTTC. Its translation: CAGSPGLAGGDNEQFF.